This T cell receptor beta chain was profiled in a study of long-term antiretroviral therapy in people with HIV. This clone was observed a few times. The run of the v3.0 immunoSEQ assay was at survey level. Assay: immunoSEQ multiplex PCR; the TCRdb copy retains only in-frame clones and omits some. In the table there are about 3,300 clones, about 88% of which are singletons. The CDR3 has 16 amino acids. Germline V CDR1 and CDR2: LNHNV, YYDKDF (reference sequence). V dropped 2 bases and J dropped 7; count of bases not matched to a gene: 7. The sequence derives from a woman in her forties or fifties with HIV. Here the sequenced sample was unsorted PBMCs, taken 0.3 years after starting antiretroviral therapy. The rearrangement links TRBV15 to TRBJ2-1; 11 bases are a match to TRBD2. The chain's CDR3 is CATSRPIAGGHNEQFF. The DNA for the CDR3 is TGTGCCACCAGCAGACCAATAGCGGGGGGGCATAATGAGCAGTTCTTC.